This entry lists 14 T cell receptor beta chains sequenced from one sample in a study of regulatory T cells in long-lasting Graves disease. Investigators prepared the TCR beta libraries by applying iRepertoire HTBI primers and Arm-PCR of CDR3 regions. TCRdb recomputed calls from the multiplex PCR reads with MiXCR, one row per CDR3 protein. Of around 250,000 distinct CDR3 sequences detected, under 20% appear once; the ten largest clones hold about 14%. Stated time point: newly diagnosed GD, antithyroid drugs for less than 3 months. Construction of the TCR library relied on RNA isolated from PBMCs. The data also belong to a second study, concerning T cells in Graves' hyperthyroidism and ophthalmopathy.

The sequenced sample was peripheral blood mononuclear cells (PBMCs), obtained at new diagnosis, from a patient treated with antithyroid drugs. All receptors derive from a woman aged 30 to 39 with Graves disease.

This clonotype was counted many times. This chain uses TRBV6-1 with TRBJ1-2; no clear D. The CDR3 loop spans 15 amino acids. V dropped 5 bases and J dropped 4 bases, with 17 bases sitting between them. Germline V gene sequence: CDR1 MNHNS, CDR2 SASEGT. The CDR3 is CASSIREAAAYGYTF. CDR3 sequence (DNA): TGTGCCAGCAGTATACGGGAGGCAGCAGCCTATGGCTACACCTTC.

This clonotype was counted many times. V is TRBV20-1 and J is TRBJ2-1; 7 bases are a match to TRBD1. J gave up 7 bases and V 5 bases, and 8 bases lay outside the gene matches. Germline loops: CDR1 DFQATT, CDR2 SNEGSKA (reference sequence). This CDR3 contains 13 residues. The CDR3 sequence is CSASLTGRNEQFF. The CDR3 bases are TGCAGTGCTTCGCTGACAGGGCGGAATGAGCAGTTCTTC.

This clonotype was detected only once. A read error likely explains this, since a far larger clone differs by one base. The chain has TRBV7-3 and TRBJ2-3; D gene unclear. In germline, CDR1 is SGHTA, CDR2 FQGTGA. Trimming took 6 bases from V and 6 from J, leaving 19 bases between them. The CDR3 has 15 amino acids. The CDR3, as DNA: TGTGCCAGCAGTGAACAAAGACGGGTAGAGGATACGCAGTATTTT. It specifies CASSEQRRVEDTQYF. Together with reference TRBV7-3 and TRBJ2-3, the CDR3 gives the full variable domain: GAGVSQTPSNKVTEKGKYVELRCDPISGHTALYWYRQSLGQGPEFLIYFQGTGAADDSGLPNDRFFAVRPEGSVSTLKIQRTERGDSAVYLCASSEQRRVEDTQYFGPGTRLTVL.

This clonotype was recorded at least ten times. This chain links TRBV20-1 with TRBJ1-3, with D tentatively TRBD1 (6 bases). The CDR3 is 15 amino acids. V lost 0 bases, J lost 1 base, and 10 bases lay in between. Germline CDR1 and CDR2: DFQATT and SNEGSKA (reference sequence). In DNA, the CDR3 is TGCAGTGCTAGAGACAGGACAGTTTCTGGAAACACCATATATTTT. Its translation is CSARDRTVSGNTIYF.

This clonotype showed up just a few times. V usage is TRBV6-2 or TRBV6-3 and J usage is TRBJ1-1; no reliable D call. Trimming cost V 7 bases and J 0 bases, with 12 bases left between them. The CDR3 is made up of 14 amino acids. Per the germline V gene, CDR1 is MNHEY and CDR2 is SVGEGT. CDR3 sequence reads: CASTPRWMNTEAFF. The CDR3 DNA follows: TGTGCCAGCACCCCCCGATGGATGAACACTGAAGCTTTCTTT.

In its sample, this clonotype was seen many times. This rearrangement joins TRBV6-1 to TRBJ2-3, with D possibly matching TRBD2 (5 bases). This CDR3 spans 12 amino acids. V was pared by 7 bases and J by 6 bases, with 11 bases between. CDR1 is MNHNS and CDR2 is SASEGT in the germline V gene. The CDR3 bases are TGTGCCAGCACGGGGAGTCTTGATACGCAGTATTTT. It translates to CASTGSLDTQYF.

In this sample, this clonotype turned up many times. The CDR3 coding sequence is TGCGCCAGCAGCTCTTCCCCGGCAGACACTACCTACGAGCAGTACTTC. Amino acids: CASSSSPADTTYEQYF. The chain is built from TRBV5-1 and TRBJ2-7, with D unclear. The CDR3 is 16 residues long. Germline V gene sequence: CDR1 SGHRS, CDR2 YFSETQ. V dropped 3 bases and J dropped 2 bases, with 18 bases sitting between them.

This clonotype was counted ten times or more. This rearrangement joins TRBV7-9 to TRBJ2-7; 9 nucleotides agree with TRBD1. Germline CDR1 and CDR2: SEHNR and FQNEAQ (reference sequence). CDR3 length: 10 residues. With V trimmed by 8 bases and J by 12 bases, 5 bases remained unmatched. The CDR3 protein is CASGGTGTYF. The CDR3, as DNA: TGTGCCAGCGGCGGGACAGGGACGTACTTC.

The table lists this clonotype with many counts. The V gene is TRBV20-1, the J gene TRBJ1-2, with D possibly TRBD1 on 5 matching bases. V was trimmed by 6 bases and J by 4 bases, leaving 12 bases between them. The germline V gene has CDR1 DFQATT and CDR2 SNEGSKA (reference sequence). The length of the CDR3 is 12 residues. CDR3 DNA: TGCAGTGCGCAACAGGATCTCTATGGCTACACCTTC. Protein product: CSAQQDLYGYTF.

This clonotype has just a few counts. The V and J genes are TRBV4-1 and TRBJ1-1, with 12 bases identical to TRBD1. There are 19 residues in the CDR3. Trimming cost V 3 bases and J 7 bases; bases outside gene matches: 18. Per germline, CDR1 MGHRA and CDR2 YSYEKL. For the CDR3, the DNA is TGCGCCAGCAGCCATCCACAGGTCCCGGGACAGGGGGCTATCGGTGAAGCTTTCTTT. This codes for CASSHPQVPGQGAIGEAFF.

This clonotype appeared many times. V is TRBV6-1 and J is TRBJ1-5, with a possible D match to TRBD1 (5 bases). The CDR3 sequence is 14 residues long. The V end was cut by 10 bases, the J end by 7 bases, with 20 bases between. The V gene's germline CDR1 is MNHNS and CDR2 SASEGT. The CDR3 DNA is TGTGCCACCATTGAGGGGACCCTCGGCCAGCCCCAGCATTTT. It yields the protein CATIEGTLGQPQHF.

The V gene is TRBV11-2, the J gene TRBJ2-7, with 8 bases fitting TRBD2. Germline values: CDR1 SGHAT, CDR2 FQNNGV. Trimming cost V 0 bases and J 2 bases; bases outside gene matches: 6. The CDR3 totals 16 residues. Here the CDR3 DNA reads TGTGCCAGCAGCTTAGAGGCGGGGGGACCGACCTACGAGCAGTACTTC. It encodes CASSLEAGGPTYEQYF.

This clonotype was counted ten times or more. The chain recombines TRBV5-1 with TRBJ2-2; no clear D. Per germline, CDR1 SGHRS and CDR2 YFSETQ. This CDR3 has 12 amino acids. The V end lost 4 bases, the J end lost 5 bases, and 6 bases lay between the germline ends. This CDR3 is CASSSTTGELFF. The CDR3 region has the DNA TGCGCCAGCAGCAGCACGACCGGGGAGCTGTTTTTT. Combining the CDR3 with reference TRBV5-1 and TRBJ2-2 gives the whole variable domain KAGVTQTPRYLIKTRGQQVTLSCSPISGHRSVSWYQQTPGQGLQFLFEYFSETQRNKGNFPGRFSGRQFSNSRSEMNVSTLELGDSALYLCASSSTTGELFFGEGSRLTVL.

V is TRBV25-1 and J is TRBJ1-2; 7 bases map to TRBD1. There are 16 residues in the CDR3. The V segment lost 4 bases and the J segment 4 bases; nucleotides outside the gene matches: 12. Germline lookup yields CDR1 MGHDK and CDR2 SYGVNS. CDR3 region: CASSGTNRGRGYGYTF. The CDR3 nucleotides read TGTGCCAGCAGTGGGACAAACAGGGGCAGGGGCTATGGCTACACCTTC.